These T cell receptor beta chains were read from a single sample in a study of blood T cell repertoires in COVID-19. The assay was immunoSEQ multiplex PCR, and TCRdb's table has in-frame clones only and misses some. Of about 230,000 clones listed, approximately 80% are singletons. Source material: peripheral blood. These receptors were obtained from a man aged 35-49 years with acute or convalescent COVID-19. Each CDR3 is given with its conserved first and last residue. A D gene is named only where the DNA matches it firmly. Clone size appears in some rows only: once, few, many, or a class for an expanded clone.

CDR3 DNA | CDR3 protein | CDR3 length | clone size | V gene | D gene | J gene
TGTGCCAGCAGGCCGGGACTAGCGGGGGACCGCTCCTACGAGCAGTACTTC | CASRPGLAGDRSYEQYF | 17 | NA | TRBV7-6 | TRBD2 | TRBJ2-7
TGTGCCAGCTCGTGGGAGGATACGCAGTATTTT | CASSWEDTQYF | 11 | NA | TRBV2 | NA | TRBJ2-3
TGTGCCAGCAGCCGTACGACTAGCGGGAGTCTCGAGACCCAGTACTTC | CASSRTTSGSLETQYF | 16 | NA | TRBV7-7 | TRBD2 | TRBJ2-5
TGTGCCATCAGTGACAGTCAGGGTGAGACCACTGAAGCTTTCTTT | CAISDSQGETTEAFF | 15 | few | TRBV10-3 | NA | TRBJ1-1
TGTGCCATCAGTGGCCGGGACAGGAAAGCTTTCTTT | CAISGRDRKAFF | 12 | NA | TRBV10-3 | TRBD1 | TRBJ1-1
TGTGCCAGCAGTTCCCCAGGGGACATCTATGGCTACACCTTC | CASSSPGDIYGYTF | 14 | NA | TRBV28 | NA | TRBJ1-2
TGTGCCAGCAGACCCACTAGTTCAGATACGCAGTATTTT | CASRPTSSDTQYF | 13 | NA | TRBV12-3/TRBV12-4 | NA | TRBJ2-3
TGTGCCTGGACGCGCGGAGGGCCAGGGAACGAGCAGTACTTC | CAWTRGGPGNEQYF | 14 | NA | TRBV30 | NA | TRBJ2-7
TGTGCCAGCAGTGGGACAGGGGGTTTTTCACCCCTCCACTTT | CASSGTGGFSPLHF | 14 | NA | TRBV2 | TRBD1 | TRBJ1-6
TGTGCCAGCAGTTTAGGTCGGGGTTACTCCACCATATATTTT | CASSLGRGYSTIYF | 14 | few | TRBV27 | NA | TRBJ1-3
TGCGCCAGCAAGGTGGAGCGGGATAAAGAGACCCAGTACTTC | CASKVERDKETQYF | 14 | NA | TRBV4-1 | TRBD2 | TRBJ2-5
TGTGCCAGCAGTTCCCATGGGACAGGGATGGTGAATGAGCAGTTCTTC | CASSSHGTGMVNEQFF | 16 | NA | TRBV28 | TRBD1 | TRBJ2-1
TGTGCCAGCAGCTTAGGGGGCCGTTTTCGAAACACCATATATTTT | CASSLGGRFRNTIYF | 15 | NA | TRBV7-2 | NA | TRBJ1-3
TGTGCCAGCAGCTTGGACAGGGGGCTTACTGAAGCTTTCTTT | CASSLDRGLTEAFF | 14 | NA | TRBV7-2 | TRBD1 | TRBJ1-1
TGTGCCAGCAGCTTAGGTTTAGCAGAAGAGACCCAGTACTTC | CASSLGLAEETQYF | 14 | NA | TRBV7-2 | NA | TRBJ2-5
TGTGCCAGCTCACCACCGTCTACAGCAACTGAAGCTTTCTTT | CASSPPSTATEAFF | 14 | once | TRBV18 | NA | TRBJ1-1
TGTGCCATCAGCCCACAGGGCCGCGAAGGCACAGATACGCAGTATTTT | CAISPQGREGTDTQYF | 16 | NA | TRBV10-3 | NA | TRBJ2-3
TGTGCCAGCAGCTTAGTAGAACAGGGGTATGGCTACACCTTC | CASSLVEQGYGYTF | 14 | NA | TRBV7-8 | TRBD1 | TRBJ1-2
TGCGCCAGCAGCTTGGGACTAACCGGGAAGACCCAGTACTTC | CASSLGLTGKTQYF | 14 | many | TRBV5-1 | NA | TRBJ2-5
TGTGCCAGCAGCTTTGGACAGGCGAGCTCCTACGAGCAGTACTTC | CASSFGQASSYEQYF | 15 | NA | TRBV11-2 | TRBD1 | TRBJ2-7
TGTGCCAGTAGTTCTGTTAGCAATCAGCCCCAGCATTTT | CASSSVSNQPQHF | 13 | NA | TRBV19 | NA | TRBJ1-5
TGCAGCGCCGACGGGACAGGGTACTACAATGAGCAGTTCTTC | CSADGTGYYNEQFF | 14 | once | TRBV29-1 | TRBD1 | TRBJ2-1
TGTGCCAGTATAGGACAGGGGTTCACTGAAGCTTTCTTT | CASIGQGFTEAFF | 13 | NA | TRBV19 | TRBD1 | TRBJ1-1
TGTGCCAGCAGCTATGAAGGACAGGGTTACGAGCAGTACTTC | CASSYEGQGYEQYF | 14 | few | TRBV5-8 | TRBD1 | TRBJ2-7
TGCAGCGTTAGGGCAGGGACCTACGAGCAGTACTTC | CSVRAGTYEQYF | 12 | NA | TRBV29-1 | NA | TRBJ2-7